The source of this TCR beta chain is a study of CD8 T cells in ankylosing spondylitis (dated by TCRdb to 2017 to 2019). Study-level background: To find TCR variants linked to disease, the study profiled T cell receptor beta repertoires in ankylosing spondylitis patients and healthy donors. The full study cohort was made up of 25 ankylosing spondylitis patients and over 90 healthy donors. Peripheral blood was sampled, and synovial fluid was also collected from ankylosing spondylitis patients.

V drops 10 bases and J drops 0 bases, leaving 13 bases in between. The CDR3 spans 14 residues, from the cysteine through the phenylalanine. Solely the CDR3 DNA is kept, with 42 bases framed from the first base. The germline V gene gives CDR1 as SGHVS and CDR2 as FNYEAQ. Instrument on record: Illumina HiSeq 2500. Quantitative 5'-RACE with molecular barcodes was used to prepare TCR beta libraries. The authors processed their data as follows. A new computational method based on a probabilistic model of VDJ rearrangement was used to identify disease-linked TCR variants. Clones were called with MiXCR by TCRdb after fastp trimmed the public reads at Q25, and only in-frame beta chains were retained. Every CDR3 protein is listed once, alongside the most common genes and DNA of its rows. It is TCRdb's table, rather than the study itself, that gives the V and J calls and clone size. For this sample the table gives approximately 250,000 distinct CDR3 sequences, of which around 8% were detected only once. Of the sample, around 5.1% falls within the top ten clones.

The investigation overall reported the following: Blood from ankylosing spondylitis patients appeared to be characterized by a TCR beta motif composed of under 10 highly homologous amino acid variants. Some of the motif variants had been reported before in the synovial fluid and blood of reactive arthritis patients, a finding that suggests common disease-initiation mechanisms. The disease-linked clones were reported to be significantly enriched in matched synovial fluid samples from ankylosing spondylitis patients. In peripheral blood, the disease-linked clones were found at relatively low frequencies and had a CD8+ phenotype.

This clonotype was seen repeatedly, ten times or more. Its target antigen remains unknown. The record has no base qualities; no much larger clone is one base away. Sequenced material: blood, either unsorted or a sorted T cell fraction (not recorded which). The TCR comes from a female donor with ankylosing spondylitis or in good health (not recorded which). This chain is built from TRBV7-6 and TRBJ2-1; the D gene assignment is ambiguous. In nucleotide form, the sequence is TGTGCCACAAAGACGCGGAACTCCTACAATGAGCAGTTCTTC. Translated, it gives CATKTRNSYNEQFF.